One and the same sample provided the 17 T cell receptor beta chains below, sequenced in a study of human T cells and chemical hapten exposure. Specified time point: pre-sensitization, week 0. The sample's treatment: therapeutic diphenylcyclopropenone sensitization with weekly scalp DPC. TCRdb fed the RACE reads into MiXCR, producing one record per CDR3 protein. Of 240,000 or so distinct CDR3 sequences in the sample, more than 6.5% are singletons; the top ten hold over 2%. The specimen was whole blood, collected in connection with sensitization to the hapten diphenylcyclopropenone (DPC). Receptor source: a woman aged 40 to 55 with alopecia areata. Some clones in this sample may be carry-over from other donors' samples.

V gene TRBV3-1 combines with J gene TRBJ1-5, with D tentatively TRBD1 (5 bases). This CDR3 is built from 13 residues. CDR1 is LGHDT, CDR2 YNNKEL, per germline (reference sequence). The ends were cut back, 4 bases at V and 6 bases at J, with 10 bases in the middle. CDR3 amino acids: CASSPQQGQPQHF. CDR3 in DNA: TGTGCCAGCAGCCCGCAGCAGGGTCAGCCCCAGCATTTT.

The chain uses TRBV18 and TRBJ2-7; 12 nucleotides match TRBD2. Trimming removed 4 bases from V and 2 bases from J; junction bases left unmatched: 3. CDR1 is KGHSH and CDR2 is LQKENI in the germline V gene. The CDR3 has 15 amino acids. CDR3 bases: TGTGCCAGCTCACTAAGACTAGCGGGAGCCTACGAGCAGTACTTC. Its translation: CASSLRLAGAYEQYF.

The chain has TRBV2 and TRBJ2-6; 9 bases map to TRBD1. Per the germline V gene, CDR1 is SNHLY and CDR2 is FYNNEI. This CDR3 comprises 17 residues. The V gene end was trimmed by 6 bases and the J gene end by 0 bases; junction bases not matched to a gene: 6. DNA of the CDR3: TGTGCCAGCAGCCGGGACAGGGACATCTCTGGGGCCAACGTCCTGACTTTC. Its translation: CASSRDRDISGANVLTF.

This clonotype has at least ten counts. The rearrangement joins TRBV6-6 to TRBJ1-1, with 8 bases identical to TRBD1. Germline-derived CDR1 and CDR2 are MNHNY and SVGAGI (reference sequence). V shed 0 bases, J shed 5 bases, and the junction held 5 bases outside the gene matches. The CDR3 length is 15 residues. CDR3 sequence: CASSYSTGGKTEAFF. DNA for the CDR3: TGTGCCAGCAGTTACTCTACAGGGGGGAAGACTGAAGCTTTCTTT.

The chain couples TRBV7-9 to TRBJ2-7; no clear D. This CDR3 is built from 12 residues. The V and J ends lost 1 base and 5 bases respectively, with 6 bases between them. The V gene's germline CDR1 is SEHNR and CDR2 FQNEAQ (reference sequence). CDR3 sequence (DNA): TGTGCCAGCAGCTTAGTGGACCACGAGCAGTACTTC. The encoded protein is CASSLVDHEQYF.

This clonotype was detected only a few times. The gene calls are TRBV28 and TRBJ1-5; D is undetermined. V was shortened by 1 base and J by 11 bases, with 18 bases between the two germline ends. The CDR3 length is 15 residues. Germline CDR1 and CDR2: MDHEN and SYDVKM. CDR3: CASSLSSGGQRAQHF. CDR3 bases: TGTGCCAGCAGTTTATCTTCTGGAGGCCAGAGGGCCCAGCATTTT.

This clonotype appeared a few times. The gene calls are TRBV9 and TRBJ1-6; the D gene is possibly TRBD1 (5 bases). The CDR3 spans 13 residues. Trimming cost V 4 bases and J 6 bases, with 8 bases left between them. The V gene's germline CDR1 is SGDLS and CDR2 YYNGEE. The CDR3 loop reads CASSIGANSPLHF. In DNA form, the CDR3 reads TGTGCCAGCAGCATAGGGGCTAATTCACCCCTCCACTTT.

J is TRBJ2-3 and V is TRBV6-5, with 16 bases aligning to TRBD2. V gave up 8 bases and J gave up 10 bases; unmatched junction bases: 9. The germline V gene has CDR1 MNHEY and CDR2 SVGAGI. This CDR3 comprises 15 residues. The CDR3 spells CASEKPGTSGRAQYF. Here the CDR3 DNA reads TGTGCCAGCGAAAAACCCGGGACTAGCGGGAGGGCGCAGTATTTT.

This chain uses TRBV28 with TRBJ2-1; TRBD2 agrees at 10 bases. Germline V gene sequence: CDR1 MDHEN, CDR2 SYDVKM. The CDR3 extends over 15 amino acids. CDR3 in amino acids: CASRAPSGSHNEQFF. The CDR3 DNA follows: TGTGCTTCCCGGGCCCCTAGCGGGAGCCACAATGAGCAGTTCTTC.

The genes are TRBV5-1 and TRBJ1-4, with TRBD1 matching over 9 bases. The CDR3 runs to 16 residues. Trimming removed 4 bases from V and 4 bases from J; junction bases left unmatched: 8. Germline-derived CDR1 and CDR2 are SGHRS and YFSETQ. The CDR3 region is CASSPDRGRGNEKLFF. The CDR3 nucleotides are TGCGCCAGCAGCCCGGACAGGGGTCGTGGTAATGAAAAACTGTTTTTT.

The sample holds a few counts of this clonotype. In DNA, the CDR3 is TGTGCCAGCAGTCGAGGGGACAGGGGCAATCAGCCCCAGCATTTT. Translation gives CASSRGDRGNQPQHF. V and J are TRBV12-3 or TRBV12-4 and TRBJ1-5, with TRBD1 matching 9 bases. Trimming took 5 bases from V and 2 from J; bases not matched to a gene: 4. The CDR3 is 15 residues long.

Worth noting for this clonotype: Sequence at one end of the junction differs from germline and may be a read error. The chain uses TRBV20-1 and TRBJ1-1; possible D gene TRBD1, 5 bases. The CDR3 covers 14 residues. Germline assignment: CDR1 DFQATT and CDR2 SNEGSKA (reference sequence). The CDR3 spells CSARDQGINTEAFF. CDR3 coding DNA: TGCAGTGCTCGAGACCAGGGTATCAACACTGAAGCTTTCTTT.

In its sample, this clonotype was seen a few times. J is TRBJ1-5 and V is TRBV20-1; D ambiguous. From germline, CDR1 is DFQATT and CDR2 SNEGSKA (reference sequence). There are 15 residues in the CDR3. Trimming shortened V by 3 bases and J by 4 bases, and 16 bases separated the two germline ends. The CDR3 sequence is CSASVGQAPNQPQHF. The DNA of the CDR3 is TGCAGTGCTAGCGTTGGGCAGGCACCAAATCAGCCCCAGCATTTT.

This clonotype was seen a few times. V is TRBV21-1 and J is TRBJ1-1; TRBD1 was called by the table and not checked on the DNA. TRBV21-1 is described as a pseudogene. The CDR3 contains 14 residues. CDR3 sequence (DNA): TGTGCCAGCAGCATCCCGGGACAGCAGCCTGAAGCTTTCTTT. As protein: CASSIPGQQPEAFF.

In its sample, this clonotype was seen a few times. V usage is TRBV7-9 and J usage is TRBJ2-5; perhaps TRBD2 as D (6 bases). Trimming removed 5 bases from V and 4 bases from J, with 17 bases in between. The CDR3 has 15 residues. Germline CDR1 SEHNR, CDR2 FQNEAQ (reference sequence). The CDR3 coding sequence is TGTGCCAGCAGCCCTGGGGACTTCGTACCAGAGACCCAGTACTTC. This sequence encodes CASSPGDFVPETQYF.

This clonotype was seen more than once but under ten times. The chain carries TRBV5-5 and TRBJ1-1, with TRBD1 matching 8 bases. After removal of 4 bases from V and 8 bases from J, the junction contained 1 base not matched to a gene. The germline CDR1 and CDR2 sequences are SGHKS and YYEKEE (reference sequence). This CDR3 has 11 residues. The CDR3 DNA sequence: TGTGCCAGCAGCGGGGACAGGGAAGCTTTCTTT. As protein: CASSGDREAFF.

This chain links TRBV7-2 with TRBJ2-2, with 9 bases identical to TRBD2. V lost 8 bases to trimming and J lost 4 bases; unmatched junction nucleotides: 11. CDR1 and CDR2 (germline): SGHTA, FQGNSA. This CDR3 region has 16 residues. The CDR3 here is CASDNGGRALTGELFF. Written as DNA, the CDR3 is TGTGCCAGCGACAACGGCGGGAGGGCCCTCACCGGGGAGCTGTTTTTT.